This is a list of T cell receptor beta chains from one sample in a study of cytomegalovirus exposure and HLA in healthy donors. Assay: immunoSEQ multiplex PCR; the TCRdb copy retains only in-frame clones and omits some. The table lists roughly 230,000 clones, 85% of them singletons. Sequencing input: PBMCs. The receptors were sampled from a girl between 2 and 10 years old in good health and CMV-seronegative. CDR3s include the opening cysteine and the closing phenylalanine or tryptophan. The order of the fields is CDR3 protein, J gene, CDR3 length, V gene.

CDR3: CASSLVPLGGRVADTQYF
J: TRBJ2-3
length: 18
V: TRBV7-8

CDR3: CASSFAGAGNTIYF
J: TRBJ1-3
length: 14
V: TRBV27

CDR3: CASSQEGGSNTGELFF
J: TRBJ2-2
length: 16
V: TRBV4-2

CDR3: CASTSTGQTYEQYF
J: TRBJ2-7
length: 14
V: TRBV28

CDR3: CASSQAGTGVEKLFF
J: TRBJ1-4
length: 15
V: TRBV4-1

CDR3: CASSPTGVSGNTIYF
J: TRBJ1-3
length: 15
V: TRBV5-4

CDR3: CASSSQGAEAFF
J: TRBJ1-1
length: 12
V: TRBV5-4

CDR3: CASSSTTWTGYGNEKLFF
J: TRBJ1-4
length: 18
V: TRBV5-1

CDR3: CASSAGTSGSTDTQYF
J: TRBJ2-3
length: 16
V: TRBV5-1

CDR3: CASSRLREGTEAFF
J: TRBJ1-1
length: 14
V: TRBV9

CDR3: CASSSRTSTQETQYF
J: TRBJ2-5
length: 15
V: TRBV7-2

CDR3: CASSEVSGARQETQYF
J: TRBJ2-5
length: 16
V: TRBV10-2

CDR3: CASSSYSGGPTDTQYF
J: TRBJ2-3
length: 16
V: TRBV25-1

CDR3: CSATNRDGYTF
J: TRBJ1-2
length: 11
V: TRBV20-1

CDR3: CASSSRTSRETQYF
J: TRBJ2-5
length: 14
V: TRBV7-6

CDR3: CVSSPDWTYEQYF
J: TRBJ2-7
length: 13
V: TRBV5-4

CDR3: CAISGRLAAYNEQFF
J: TRBJ2-1
length: 15
V: TRBV10-3

CDR3: CASSIFRPGTGTGEQYF
J: TRBJ2-7
length: 17
V: TRBV19

CDR3: CASSEYGRTSKIGGLAFHEQFF
J: TRBJ2-1
length: 22
V: TRBV6-1

CDR3: CASSGAGGPNEQFF
J: TRBJ2-1
length: 14
V: TRBV10-2

CDR3: CASSPSLTGGDTQYF
J: TRBJ2-3
length: 15
V: TRBV7-9

CDR3: CASSLGGQRANYGYTF
J: TRBJ1-2
length: 16
V: TRBV7-2

CDR3: CASSLVGTSANEQFF
J: TRBJ2-1
length: 15
V: TRBV7-7

CDR3: CAWSPGTGGEQYF
J: TRBJ2-7
length: 13
V: TRBV30

CDR3: CASSLGGQRMNTEAFF
J: TRBJ1-1
length: 16
V: TRBV5-1

CDR3: CAWSGHYEQYF
J: TRBJ2-7
length: 11
V: TRBV30

CDR3: CASSVDRAYEQYF
J: TRBJ2-7
length: 13
V: TRBV6-1

CDR3: CASSPASQGFVETQYF
J: TRBJ2-5
length: 16
V: TRBV5-4

CDR3: CASSLRQGRGPQHF
J: TRBJ1-5
length: 14
V: TRBV6-5

CDR3: CASSLAGQGSTDTQYF
J: TRBJ2-3
length: 16
V: TRBV7-2

CDR3: CASRGDRTRSGQYF
J: TRBJ2-7
length: 14
V: TRBV2

CDR3: CASKEISGREVRETQYF
J: TRBJ2-5
length: 17
V: TRBV7-8

CDR3: CASAVGGAGAIQYF
J: TRBJ2-5
length: 14
V: TRBV19

CDR3: CASRDTATGELFF
J: TRBJ2-2
length: 13
V: TRBV19

CDR3: CASSQEFGLQTEQFF
J: TRBJ2-1
length: 15
V: TRBV4-2

CDR3: CAWRQSPNSPLHF
J: TRBJ1-6
length: 13
V: TRBV30

CDR3: CATSRVRGLAGVRGEQYF
J: TRBJ2-7
length: 18
V: TRBV15

CDR3: CASSLGGGTGGEKLFF
J: TRBJ1-4
length: 16
V: TRBV11-2

CDR3: CASSLAGGENEQYF
J: TRBJ2-7
length: 14
V: TRBV5-1

CDR3: CASSAWTGTYEQYF
J: TRBJ2-7
length: 14
V: TRBV6-1

CDR3: CAWSVGPYEQYF
J: .
length: 12
V: TRBV30

CDR3: CAIIKGGPNEKLFF
J: TRBJ1-4
length: 14
V: TRBV10-3

CDR3: CAISDGRLAVSSYEQYF
J: TRBJ2-7
length: 17
V: TRBV10-3

CDR3: CASSLQGPNEQYF
J: TRBJ2-7
length: 13
V: TRBV7-9

CDR3: CSVARLFGNEQFF
J: TRBJ2-1
length: 13
V: TRBV29-1

CDR3: CASGGADNEQFF
J: TRBJ2-1
length: 12
V: TRBV30

CDR3: CASSQDPGGYGYTF
J: TRBJ1-2
length: 14
V: TRBV9

CDR3: CASSLSGVFGDGYTF
J: TRBJ1-2
length: 15
V: TRBV13

CDR3: CASSWATSGEETQYF
J: TRBJ2-5
length: 15
V: TRBV2